The rows below give T cell receptor beta chains drawn from one sample of a study of control samples from healthy donors and cancer patients. Generated by immunoSEQ multiplex PCR, the TCRdb table keeps only in-frame clones and is missing some. The data contain about 140,000 clones, 91% of them seen just once; the ten biggest clones take up approximately 2.9%. The sample consisted of blood. These TCRs come from a man younger than 40 in good health. Each CDR3 is given with its conserved first and last residue. Fields, in order: CDR3 length, V gene, D gene, J gene, clone size, CDR3 DNA, CDR3 protein. D genes are given only for firm matches. Clone size appears in some rows only: once, few, many, or a class for an expanded clone.

length: 14
V: TRBV7-9
D: .
J: TRBJ1-5
size: .
DNA: TGTGCCAGCAGTCCGACAGGTCGCAATCAGCCCCAGCATTTT
CDR3: CASSPTGRNQPQHF

length: 15
V: TRBV19
D: .
J: TRBJ1-1
size: .
DNA: TGTGCCAGTAGTATGGGCCGGGGGATGAACACTGAAGCTTTCTTT
CDR3: CASSMGRGMNTEAFF

length: 15
V: TRBV5-3
D: TRBD1
J: TRBJ1-2
size: .
DNA: TGTGCCAGAAGCTTAGCAATCGGACAGGGCCTTGGCTACACCTTC
CDR3: CARSLAIGQGLGYTF

length: 12
V: TRBV28
D: .
J: TRBJ1-2
size: .
DNA: TGTGCCAGCAGTTTTTCAGGGCAGGGCTACACCTTC
CDR3: CASSFSGQGYTF

length: 14
V: TRBV5-1
D: .
J: TRBJ2-3
size: once
DNA: TGCGCCAGCAGCGGGTCGGGAAGCACAGATACGCAGTATTTT
CDR3: CASSGSGSTDTQYF

length: 15
V: TRBV5-1
D: TRBD1
J: TRBJ1-2
size: .
DNA: TGCGCCAGCAGCTTGGCCGGGACAGGGGACTATGGCTACACCTTC
CDR3: CASSLAGTGDYGYTF

length: 14
V: TRBV5-5
D: .
J: TRBJ2-3
size: once
DNA: TGTGCCAGCAGCTTGGGGTCGAACACAGATACGCAGTATTTT
CDR3: CASSLGSNTDTQYF

length: 17
V: TRBV13
D: .
J: TRBJ1-2
size: .
DNA: TGTGCCAGCAGCAATGCTGGTGGAGGCAGGGCTAACTATGGCTACACCTTC
CDR3: CASSNAGGGRANYGYTF

length: 15
V: TRBV28
D: TRBD1
J: TRBJ1-6
size: once
DNA: TGTGCCAGCAGCCCAGTCGACAGGGATGATTCACCCCTCCACTTT
CDR3: CASSPVDRDDSPLHF

length: 16
V: TRBV14
D: .
J: TRBJ2-2
size: .
DNA: TGTGCCAGCAGCCTTCAGACAGGAGACGGTACCGGGGAGCTGTTTTTT
CDR3: CASSLQTGDGTGELFF

length: 14
V: TRBV9
D: .
J: TRBJ1-2
size: .
DNA: TGTGCCAGCAGCCCAACCCAGGTAGGCGCCGGCTACACCTTC
CDR3: CASSPTQVGAGYTF

length: 13
V: TRBV4-1
D: .
J: TRBJ2-2
size: .
DNA: TGCGCCAGCAGTCAAAGGCAGACCGGGGAGCTGTTTTTT
CDR3: CASSQRQTGELFF

length: 18
V: TRBV7-9
D: TRBD1
J: TRBJ2-3
size: .
DNA: TGTGCCAGCAGCTCCCTAGAGATCCGGGACAGGGCCACAGATACGCAGTATTTT
CDR3: CASSSLEIRDRATDTQYF

length: 15
V: TRBV7-9
D: TRBD1
J: TRBJ1-2
size: .
DNA: TGTGCCAGCAGCTTAGCGCATGAAGGGGGCGGTGGCTACACCTTC
CDR3: CASSLAHEGGGGYTF

length: 17
V: TRBV6-6
D: TRBD1
J: TRBJ1-6
size: .
DNA: TGTGCCAGCAGCCGACCCCAACAGGGGGCGGAAAATTCACCCCTCCACTTT
CDR3: CASSRPQQGAENSPLHF

length: 16
V: TRBV7-8
D: .
J: TRBJ2-5
size: .
DNA: TGTGCCAGCAGCCGCCCCCGACTAGGGTTTGGGGAGACCCAGTACTTC
CDR3: CASSRPRLGFGETQYF

length: 14
V: TRBV29-1
D: TRBD1
J: TRBJ2-1
size: .
DNA: TGCAGCGGCAGGACAGGGAGGCTCTACAATGAGCAGTTCTTC
CDR3: CSGRTGRLYNEQFF

length: 15
V: TRBV25-1
D: .
J: TRBJ1-2
size: .
DNA: TGTGCCAGCAGTGAACCTCATACAGGGCTCTATGGCTACACCTTC
CDR3: CASSEPHTGLYGYTF

length: 14
V: TRBV27
D: TRBD1
J: TRBJ1-3
size: .
DNA: TGTGCCAGCAGCCCGACAGGGGCTCGAAACACCATATATTTT
CDR3: CASSPTGARNTIYF

length: 17
V: TRBV5-1
D: TRBD1
J: TRBJ1-1
size: .
DNA: TGCGCCAGCAGCCCGGGACAGGGGGGTCTTAAAGACACTGAAGCTTTCTTT
CDR3: CASSPGQGGLKDTEAFF

length: 16
V: TRBV5-1
D: .
J: TRBJ2-7
size: .
DNA: TGCGCCAGCAGCTTAGAGTCAGGGGGGTCTAACTACGAGCAGTACTTC
CDR3: CASSLESGGSNYEQYF

length: 12
V: TRBV28
D: .
J: TRBJ2-3
size: .
DNA: TGTGCCAGCAGTCTGTACACAGATACGCAGTATTTT
CDR3: CASSLYTDTQYF

length: 13
V: TRBV2
D: TRBD1
J: TRBJ2-7
size: .
DNA: TGTGCCAGCCTCGGGACAGGGATATACGAGCAGTACTTC
CDR3: CASLGTGIYEQYF

length: 15
V: TRBV14
D: .
J: TRBJ2-4
size: .
DNA: TGTGCCAGCCAGCCAACCGGTCTAGCCAAAAACATTCAGTACTTC
CDR3: CASQPTGLAKNIQYF

length: 14
V: TRBV2
D: .
J: TRBJ1-3
size: few
DNA: TGTGCCAGCAGTGAAGGGGGGCCCGGAAACACCATATATTTT
CDR3: CASSEGGPGNTIYF

length: 14
V: TRBV6-6
D: TRBD1
J: TRBJ1-1
size: few
DNA: TGTGCCAGCAGGTTCGACAGGGTGGACACTGAAGCTTTCTTT
CDR3: CASRFDRVDTEAFF

length: 15
V: TRBV12-5
D: .
J: TRBJ1-5
size: .
DNA: TGTGCTAGTGGCCAAACAGGATCCAGCAATCAGCCCCAGCATTTT
CDR3: CASGQTGSSNQPQHF

length: 14
V: TRBV4-1
D: .
J: TRBJ1-5
size: .
DNA: TGCGCCAGCAGCCAAGGGGGAAGCAATCAGCCCCAGCATTTT
CDR3: CASSQGGSNQPQHF

length: 14
V: TRBV5-1
D: .
J: TRBJ1-1
size: once
DNA: TGCGCCAGCGGTTTTCAGGGAGGGAACACTGAAGCTTTCTTT
CDR3: CASGFQGGNTEAFF

length: 15
V: TRBV10-3
D: .
J: TRBJ2-2
size: .
DNA: TGTGCCATCAGTGAGTCGAGATTTCGGGACGGGGAGCTGTTTTTT
CDR3: CAISESRFRDGELFF

length: 13
V: TRBV7-9
D: .
J: TRBJ1-2
size: .
DNA: TGTGCCAGCAGCCTACAGGGATTATTTGGCTACACCTTC
CDR3: CASSLQGLFGYTF

length: 19
V: TRBV21-1
D: .
J: TRBJ2-3
size: .
DNA: TGTGCCAGCAGCAAAGAGGGATATGGGCAGTACAAAAGCACAGATACGCAGTATTTT
CDR3: CASSKEGYGQYKSTDTQYF

length: 13
V: TRBV6-1
D: .
J: TRBJ1-2
size: .
DNA: TGTGCCAGCAGTGAAGCGCGGGGGGACGGCTACACCTTC
CDR3: CASSEARGDGYTF

length: 13
V: TRBV28
D: .
J: TRBJ1-4
size: .
DNA: TGTGCCAGCAGGGGGGGTGGCTCCCCTCAACTGTTTTTT
CDR3: CASRGGGSPQLFF

length: 15
V: TRBV28
D: .
J: TRBJ1-2
size: .
DNA: TGTGCCAGCAGTTTAATCGGACAGAACCTCTATGGCTACACCTTC
CDR3: CASSLIGQNLYGYTF

length: 13
V: TRBV19
D: .
J: TRBJ1-5
size: .
DNA: TGTGCCAGTAGTAGTGATAGCAATCAGCCCCAGCATTTT
CDR3: CASSSDSNQPQHF